This T cell receptor beta chain was documented in a study of CD8+ T cells in alopecia areata. Findings and limits, study-wide: Persistence during tofacitinib was seen for many expanded lesional clones in scalp and blood.

Germline V CDR1 and CDR2: SGHRS, YFSETQ. Germline trimming cut 0 bases from V and 6 bases from J; bases unmatched to any gene: 5. The CDR3 contains 15 residues. Treatment given: oral pan-JAK inhibitor, 5-10 mg twice daily. It was cDNA, reverse transcribed from extracted RNA, that served as the sequencing template. TCRdb's table, derived via immunoSEQ multiplex PCR, lists solely in-frame clones and lacks some. Of approximately 120,000 clones detected, over 60% appear once; the ten largest clones hold under 7.5%. In regard to this clone: What it binds is not known.

Specimen: CD4+ T cells sorted from blood, collected at week 4, from a patient treated with tofacitinib. The chain employs TRBV5-1 and TRBJ2-2, with TRBD2 matching over 7 bases. This receptor was taken from a human donor with alopecia areata. The CDR3 DNA follows: TGCGCCAGCAGCTTGGCTGGCGGGGGAGCCGGGGAGCTGTTTTTT. Its translation is CASSLAGGGAGELFF.